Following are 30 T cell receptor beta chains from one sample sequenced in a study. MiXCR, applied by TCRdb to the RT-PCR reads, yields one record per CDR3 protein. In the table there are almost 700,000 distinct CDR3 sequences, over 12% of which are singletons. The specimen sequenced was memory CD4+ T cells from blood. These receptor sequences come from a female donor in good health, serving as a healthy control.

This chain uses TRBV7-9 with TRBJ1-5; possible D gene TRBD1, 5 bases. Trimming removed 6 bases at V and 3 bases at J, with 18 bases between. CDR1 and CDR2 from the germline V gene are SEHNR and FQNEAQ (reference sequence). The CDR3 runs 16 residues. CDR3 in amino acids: CASSSTSGRFNQPQHF. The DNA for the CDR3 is TGTGCCAGCAGTAGTACCTCGGGACGGTTCAATCAGCCCCAGCATTTT.

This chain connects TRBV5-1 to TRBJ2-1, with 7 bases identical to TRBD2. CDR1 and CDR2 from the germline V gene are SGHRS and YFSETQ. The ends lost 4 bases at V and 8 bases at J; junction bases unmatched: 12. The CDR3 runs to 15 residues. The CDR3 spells CASSEGPGGIDEQFF. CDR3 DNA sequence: TGCGCCAGCAGCGAGGGGCCCGGGGGGATCGATGAGCAGTTCTTC. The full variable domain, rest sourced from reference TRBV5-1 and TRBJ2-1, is KAGVTQTPRYLIKTRGQQVTLSCSPISGHRSVSWYQQTPGQGLQFLFEYFSETQRNKGNFPGRFSGRQFSNSRSEMNVSTLELGDSALYLCASSEGPGGIDEQFFGPGTRLTVL.

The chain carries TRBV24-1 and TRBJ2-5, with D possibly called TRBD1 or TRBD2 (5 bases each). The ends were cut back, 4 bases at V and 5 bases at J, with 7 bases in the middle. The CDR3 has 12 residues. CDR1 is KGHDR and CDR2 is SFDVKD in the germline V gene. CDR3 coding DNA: TGTGCCACCAGTGAGGGGGTGGAGACCCAGTACTTC. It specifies CATSEGVETQYF.

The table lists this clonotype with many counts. CDR3 amino acids: CASSLVLGGEKLFF. The CDR3 region has the DNA TGTGCCAGCAGCTTAGTGTTGGGGGGTGAAAAACTGTTTTTT. The rearrangement uses TRBV7-9 and TRBJ1-4; maybe TRBD1 (5 bases). Germline-derived CDR1 and CDR2 are SEHNR and FQNEAQ (reference sequence). V lost 1 base and J lost 7, with 10 bases in between. The CDR3 consists of 14 residues.

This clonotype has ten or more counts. CDR3 residues: CASSGGLADYEQYF. Written as DNA, the CDR3 is TGTGCCAGCAGTGGGGGACTAGCGGATTACGAGCAGTACTTC. The chain recombines TRBV6-4 with TRBJ2-7, with TRBD2 matching over 11 bases. Germline trimming cut 4 bases from V and 4 bases from J; bases unmatched to any gene: 3. Germline V lookup: CDR1 MRHNA, CDR2 SNTAGT. The CDR3 totals 14 residues.

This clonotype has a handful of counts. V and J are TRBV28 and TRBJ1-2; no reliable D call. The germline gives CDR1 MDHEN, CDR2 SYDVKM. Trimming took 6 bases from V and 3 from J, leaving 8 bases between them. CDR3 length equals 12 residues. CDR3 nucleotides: TGTGCCAGCAGCCGGTGGGACTATGGCTACACCTTC. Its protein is CASSRWDYGYTF.

CDR3 loop: CASSPGQVIYGYTF. In DNA, the CDR3 is TGTGCCAGCTCACCGGGACAGGTTATCTATGGCTACACCTTC. The chain recombines TRBV18 with TRBJ1-2, with TRBD1 matching over 8 bases. CDR1 KGHSH and CDR2 LQKENI come from the germline V gene. The CDR3 runs to 14 residues. The trim removed 3 bases at V and 4 bases at J, leaving 4 bases unmatched.

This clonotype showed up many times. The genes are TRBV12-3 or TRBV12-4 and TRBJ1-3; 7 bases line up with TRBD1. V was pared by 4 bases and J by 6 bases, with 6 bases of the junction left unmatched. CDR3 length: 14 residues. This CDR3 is CASSSYRGPNTIYF. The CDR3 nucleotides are TGTGCCAGCAGTTCCTACAGGGGACCAAACACCATATATTTT.

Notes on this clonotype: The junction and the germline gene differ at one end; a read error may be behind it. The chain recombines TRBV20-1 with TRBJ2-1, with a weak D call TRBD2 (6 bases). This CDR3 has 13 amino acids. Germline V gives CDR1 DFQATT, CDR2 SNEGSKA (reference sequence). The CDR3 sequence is CSARLAHYNDQFF. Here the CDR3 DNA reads TGCAGTGCTAGACTAGCGCATTACAATGATCAGTTCTTC.

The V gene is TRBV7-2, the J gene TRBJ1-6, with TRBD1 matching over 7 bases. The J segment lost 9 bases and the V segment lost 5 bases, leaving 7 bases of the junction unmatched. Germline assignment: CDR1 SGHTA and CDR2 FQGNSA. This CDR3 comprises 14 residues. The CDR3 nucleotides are TGTGCCAGCAGCAGACAGGGTTCGGGTTCACCCCTCCACTTT. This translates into CASSRQGSGSPLHF.

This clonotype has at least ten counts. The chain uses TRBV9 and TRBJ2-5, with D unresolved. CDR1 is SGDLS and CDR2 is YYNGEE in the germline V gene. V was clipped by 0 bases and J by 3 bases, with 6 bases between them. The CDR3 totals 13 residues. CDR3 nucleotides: TGTGCCAGCAGCGTAGGGGTGGAAGAGACCCAGTACTTC. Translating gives CASSVGVEETQYF.

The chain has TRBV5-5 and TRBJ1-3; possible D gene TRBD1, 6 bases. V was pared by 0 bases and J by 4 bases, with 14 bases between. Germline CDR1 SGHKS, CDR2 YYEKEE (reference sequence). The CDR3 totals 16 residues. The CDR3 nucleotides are TGTGCCAGCAGCTTGGGGCCGGGGGGCATAGGAAACACCATATATTTT. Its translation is CASSLGPGGIGNTIYF.

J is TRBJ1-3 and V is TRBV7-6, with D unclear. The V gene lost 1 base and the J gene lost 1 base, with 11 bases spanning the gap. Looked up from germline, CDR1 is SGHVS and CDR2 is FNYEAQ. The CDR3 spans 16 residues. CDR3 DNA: TGTGCCAGCAGCTTAGGGTCCACTTCTTCTGGAAACACCATATATTTT. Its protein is CASSLGSTSSGNTIYF.

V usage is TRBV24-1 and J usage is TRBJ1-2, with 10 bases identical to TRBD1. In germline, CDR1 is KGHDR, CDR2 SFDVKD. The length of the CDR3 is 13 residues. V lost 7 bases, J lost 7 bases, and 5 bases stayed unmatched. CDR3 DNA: TGTGCCACCAGCCGGACAGGGGGTTCTGGCTACACCTTC. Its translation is CATSRTGGSGYTF.

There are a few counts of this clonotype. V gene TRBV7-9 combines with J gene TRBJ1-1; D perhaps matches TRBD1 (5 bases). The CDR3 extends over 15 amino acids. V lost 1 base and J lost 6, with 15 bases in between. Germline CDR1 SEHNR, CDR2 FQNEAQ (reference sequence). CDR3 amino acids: CASSLESGQRAEAFF. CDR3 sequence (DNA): TGTGCCAGCAGCTTAGAGTCGGGGCAGCGGGCTGAAGCTTTCTTT.

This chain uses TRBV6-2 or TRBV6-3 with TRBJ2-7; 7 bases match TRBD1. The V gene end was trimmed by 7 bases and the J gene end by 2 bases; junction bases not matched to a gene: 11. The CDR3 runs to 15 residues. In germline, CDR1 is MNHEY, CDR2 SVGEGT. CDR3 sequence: CASNPGQSWTYEQYF. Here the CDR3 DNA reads TGTGCCAGCAACCCGGGACAGAGTTGGACCTACGAGCAGTACTTC.

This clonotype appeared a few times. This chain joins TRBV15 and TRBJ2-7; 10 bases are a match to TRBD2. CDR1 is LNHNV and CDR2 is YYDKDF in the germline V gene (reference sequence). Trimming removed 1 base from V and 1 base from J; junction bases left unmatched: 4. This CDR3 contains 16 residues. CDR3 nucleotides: TGTGCCACCAGCAGAGGACTAGCGGGCCCATCCTACGAGCAGTACTTC. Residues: CATSRGLAGPSYEQYF.

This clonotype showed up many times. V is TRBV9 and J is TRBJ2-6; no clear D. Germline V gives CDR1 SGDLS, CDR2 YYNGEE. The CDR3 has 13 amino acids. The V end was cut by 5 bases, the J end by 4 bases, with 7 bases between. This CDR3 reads CASSVPGANVLTF. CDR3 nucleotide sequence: TGTGCCAGCAGTGTCCCCGGGGCCAACGTCCTGACTTTC.

CDR3 coding DNA: TGTGCCAGCAGGCGAGGACAGGGGATGAATGAGCAGTTCTTC. The encoded protein is CASRRGQGMNEQFF. This chain connects TRBV12-3 or TRBV12-4 to TRBJ2-1; 9 nucleotides agree with TRBD1. The ends lost 6 bases at V and 7 bases at J; junction bases unmatched: 7. This CDR3 region has 14 residues.

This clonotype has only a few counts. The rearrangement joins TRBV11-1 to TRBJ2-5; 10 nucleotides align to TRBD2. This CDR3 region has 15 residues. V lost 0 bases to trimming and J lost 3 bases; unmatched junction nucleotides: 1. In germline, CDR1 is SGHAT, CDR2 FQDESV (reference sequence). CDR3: CASSLALAGEETQYF. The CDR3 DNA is TGTGCCAGCAGCTTAGCCCTAGCGGGGGAAGAGACCCAGTACTTC.

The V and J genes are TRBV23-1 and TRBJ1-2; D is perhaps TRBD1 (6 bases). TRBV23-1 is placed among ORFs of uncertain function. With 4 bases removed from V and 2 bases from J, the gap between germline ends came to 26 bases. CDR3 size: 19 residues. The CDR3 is CASSLHGSRGDVTNYGYTF. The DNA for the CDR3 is TGCGCCAGCAGTCTTCATGGGAGCAGGGGCGACGTCACAAACTATGGCTACACCTTC.

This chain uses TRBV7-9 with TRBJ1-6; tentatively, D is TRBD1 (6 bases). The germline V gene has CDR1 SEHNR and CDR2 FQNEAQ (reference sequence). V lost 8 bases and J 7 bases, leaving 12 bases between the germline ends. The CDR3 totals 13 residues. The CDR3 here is CASGPQGNSPLHF. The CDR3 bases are TGTGCCAGCGGTCCTCAGGGGAATTCACCCCTCCACTTT.

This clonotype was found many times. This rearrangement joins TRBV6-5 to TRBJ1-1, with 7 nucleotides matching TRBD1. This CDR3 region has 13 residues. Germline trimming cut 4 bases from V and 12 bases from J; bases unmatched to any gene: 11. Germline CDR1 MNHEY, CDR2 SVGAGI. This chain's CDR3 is CASSSVNRGRTFF. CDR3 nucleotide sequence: TGTGCCAGCAGTTCTGTTAACAGGGGTCGGACTTTCTTT.

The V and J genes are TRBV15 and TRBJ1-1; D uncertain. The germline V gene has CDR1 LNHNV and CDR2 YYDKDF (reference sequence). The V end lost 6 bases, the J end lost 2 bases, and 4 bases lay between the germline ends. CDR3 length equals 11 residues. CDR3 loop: CATRKNTEAFF. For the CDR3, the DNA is TGTGCCACCAGGAAAAACACTGAAGCTTTCTTT. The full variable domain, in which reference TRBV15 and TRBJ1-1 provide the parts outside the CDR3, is DAMVIQNPRYQVTQFGKPVTLSCSQTLNHNVMYWYQQKSSQAPKLLFHYYDKDFNNEADTPDNFQSRRPNTSFCFLDIRSPGLGDTAMYLCATRKNTEAFFGQGTRLTVV.

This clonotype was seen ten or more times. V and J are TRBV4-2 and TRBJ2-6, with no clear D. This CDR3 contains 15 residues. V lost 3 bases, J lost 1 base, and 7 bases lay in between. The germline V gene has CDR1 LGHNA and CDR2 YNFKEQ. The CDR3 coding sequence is TGTGCCAGCAGCCATGCGGAGTCTGGGGCCAACGTCCTGACTTTC. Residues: CASSHAESGANVLTF.

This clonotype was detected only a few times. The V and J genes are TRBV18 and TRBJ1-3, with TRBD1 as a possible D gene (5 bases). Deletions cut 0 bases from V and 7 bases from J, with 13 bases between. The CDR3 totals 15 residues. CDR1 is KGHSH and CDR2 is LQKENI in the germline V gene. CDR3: CASSPPAQDKNTIYF. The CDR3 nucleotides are TGTGCCAGCTCACCACCGGCACAGGATAAGAACACCATATATTTT.

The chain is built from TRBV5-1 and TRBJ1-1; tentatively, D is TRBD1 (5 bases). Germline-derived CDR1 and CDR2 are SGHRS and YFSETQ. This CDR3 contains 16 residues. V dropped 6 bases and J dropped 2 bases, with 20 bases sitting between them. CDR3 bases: TGCGCCAGCACCCAGGACAAAGCTGGGACTAACACTGAAGCTTTCTTT. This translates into CASTQDKAGTNTEAFF.

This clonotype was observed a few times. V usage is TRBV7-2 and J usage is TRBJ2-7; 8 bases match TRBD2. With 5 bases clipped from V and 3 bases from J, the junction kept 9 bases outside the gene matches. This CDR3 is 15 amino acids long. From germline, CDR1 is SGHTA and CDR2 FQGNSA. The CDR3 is CASSLRLAGHYEQYF. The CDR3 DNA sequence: TGTGCCAGCAGCCTAAGGTTAGCGGGGCACTACGAGCAGTACTTC.

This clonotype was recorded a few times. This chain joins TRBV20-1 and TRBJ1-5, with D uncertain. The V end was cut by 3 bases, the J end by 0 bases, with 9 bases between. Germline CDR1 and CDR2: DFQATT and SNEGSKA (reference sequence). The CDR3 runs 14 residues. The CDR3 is CSASPENSNQPQHF. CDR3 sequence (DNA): TGCAGTGCTAGCCCCGAGAATAGCAATCAGCCCCAGCATTTT.

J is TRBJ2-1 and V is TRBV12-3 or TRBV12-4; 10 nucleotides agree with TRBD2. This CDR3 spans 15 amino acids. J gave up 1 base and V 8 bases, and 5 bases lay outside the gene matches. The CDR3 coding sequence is TGTGCCAGCGTTCAGCGGGAGGGATCCTACAATGAGCAGTTCTTC. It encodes CASVQREGSYNEQFF.